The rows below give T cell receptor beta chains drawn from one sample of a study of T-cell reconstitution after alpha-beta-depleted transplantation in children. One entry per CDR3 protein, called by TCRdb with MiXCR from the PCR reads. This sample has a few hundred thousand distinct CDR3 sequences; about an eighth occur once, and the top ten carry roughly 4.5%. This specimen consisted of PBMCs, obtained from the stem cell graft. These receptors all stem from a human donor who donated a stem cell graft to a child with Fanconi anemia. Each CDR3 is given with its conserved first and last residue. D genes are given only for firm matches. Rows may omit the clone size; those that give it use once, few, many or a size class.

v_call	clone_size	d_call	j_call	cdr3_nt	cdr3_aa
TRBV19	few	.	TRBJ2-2	TGTGCCACCAAATGGGGCAGAAACACCGGGGAGCTGTTTTTT	CATKWGRNTGELFF
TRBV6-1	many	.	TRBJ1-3	TGTGCCAGCAGTAAACAAGGGGTAGTTGGAACCATATATTTT	CASSKQGVVGTIYF
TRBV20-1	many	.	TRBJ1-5	TGCAGTGCTTCATCCCCTAGCAATCAGCCCCAGCATTTT	CSASSPSNQPQHF
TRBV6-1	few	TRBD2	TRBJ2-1	TGTGCCAGCAGCACTAGCGGGAACTCCTACAATGAGCAGTTCTTC	CASSTSGNSYNEQFF
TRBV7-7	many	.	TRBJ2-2	TGTGCCAGCAGCGATGGCGGTTACACCGGGGAGCTGTTTTTT	CASSDGGYTGELFF
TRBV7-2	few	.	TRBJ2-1	TGTGCCAGCAGCTGGGACTTGAGCTCCTACAATGAGCAGTTCTTC	CASSWDLSSYNEQFF
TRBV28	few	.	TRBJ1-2	TGTGCCAGCAGGGGACGGACCTATGGCTACACCTTC	CASRGRTYGYTF
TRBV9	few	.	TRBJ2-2	TGTGCCAGCGGCCCCCTGAGGGTTTCGGCCGGGGAGCTGTTTTTT	CASGPLRVSAGELFF
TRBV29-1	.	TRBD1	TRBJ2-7	TGCAGCGTTGAATTGCTGGTCAGGACAGGGGGCAAAGAGCAGTACTTC	CSVELLVRTGGKEQYF
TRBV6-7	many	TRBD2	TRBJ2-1	TGTGCCCCCGGGGGGAGCGGGGAGCAGTTCTTC	CAPGGSGEQFF
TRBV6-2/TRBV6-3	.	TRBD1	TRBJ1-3	TGTGCCAGCAGAAACGCCGGGACAGGGAGCAGGGTCTCTGGAAACACCATATATTTT	CASRNAGTGSRVSGNTIYF
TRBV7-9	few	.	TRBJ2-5	TGTGCCAGCAGCTTAGTACGTCAGCAAGAGACCCAGTACTTC	CASSLVRQQETQYF
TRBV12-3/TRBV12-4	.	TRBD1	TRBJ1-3	TGTGCCAGCAGTGGACAGGGATTTGGAAACACCATATATTTT	CASSGQGFGNTIYF
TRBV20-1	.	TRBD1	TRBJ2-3	TGCAGTGCTACTAGACAGGGTCCCAACACAGATACGCAGTATTTT	CSATRQGPNTDTQYF
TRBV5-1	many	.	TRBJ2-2	TGCGCCAGCAGCCCAGGGGACACCTCGAACACCGGGGAGCTGTTTTTT	CASSPGDTSNTGELFF
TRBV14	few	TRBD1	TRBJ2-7	TGTGCCAGCAGCCCCTACAGGGGGCCCTACGAGCAGTACTTC	CASSPYRGPYEQYF
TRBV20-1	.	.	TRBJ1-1	TGCAGTGCTAGGGCTGGTGGCACTGAAGCTTTCTTT	CSARAGGTEAFF
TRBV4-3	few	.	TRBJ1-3	TGCGCCAGCAGCCAGGATGCTACCGTTAACACCATATATTTT	CASSQDATVNTIYF
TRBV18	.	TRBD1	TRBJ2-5	TGTGCCAGCTCAGACCGTGTCAGGGGGGAGACCCAGTACTTC	CASSDRVRGETQYF
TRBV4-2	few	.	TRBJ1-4	TGTGCCAGCAGCCAAGAGTGGGGAATTAGAAATGAAAAACTGTTTTTT	CASSQEWGIRNEKLFF
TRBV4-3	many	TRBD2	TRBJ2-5	TGCGCCAGCAGCCGGGCAGCGGGGGAAGAGACCCAGTACTTC	CASSRAAGEETQYF
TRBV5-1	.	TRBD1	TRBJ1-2	TGCGCCAGCAGCGTGTCGGGACAGAACTTTATGAGCTACACCTTC	CASSVSGQNFMSYTF